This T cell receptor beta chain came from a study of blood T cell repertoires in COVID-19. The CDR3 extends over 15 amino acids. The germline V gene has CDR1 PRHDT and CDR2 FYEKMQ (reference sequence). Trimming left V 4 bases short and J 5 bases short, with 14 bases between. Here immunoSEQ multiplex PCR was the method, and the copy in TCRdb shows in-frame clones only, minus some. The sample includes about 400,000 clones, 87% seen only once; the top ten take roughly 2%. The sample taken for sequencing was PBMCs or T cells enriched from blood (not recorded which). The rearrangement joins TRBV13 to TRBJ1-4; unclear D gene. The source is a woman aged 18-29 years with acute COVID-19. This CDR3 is CASSSERGENEKLFF. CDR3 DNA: TGTGCCAGCAGCTCAGAGCGTGGAGAAAATGAAAAACTGTTTTTT.